This T cell receptor (beta chain) was found in a study of vaccination effects on CD4 cells after COVID-19. About the study: Samples that were drawn after vaccination came a median of 72 days after the second dose.

In regard to this clone: The antigen remains undetermined.

In germline, CDR1 is LNHDA, CDR2 SQIVND (reference sequence). Trimming cost V 1 base and J 0 bases, with 7 bases left between them. CDR3 size: 15 residues. Using immunoSEQ multiplex PCR, the repertoire was profiled, and TCRdb retains in-frame clones only, with some absent. The table records 30,000 to 40,000 clones, roughly two thirds of them present only once. Within the ViraFEST assay, antigen-specific CD4+ T cells underwent expansion with viral peptide pools prior to sequencing. At the end of over 8 days of culture, CD4+ T cells were isolated. The vaccine given was either BNT162b2 or mRNA-1273, in two doses. None of these healthy vaccinees had been infected with SARS-CoV-2 before vaccination. Every well got 2 million to 2.5 million PBMC, which were grown with around 11 IU/ml IL-2 and 10 ug/ml peptides. Both day 3 and day 7 saw half the medium replaced with IL-2 medium.

This receptor was obtained from a human donor who received a COVID-19 vaccine. The chain carries TRBV19 and TRBJ1-3; D remains ambiguous. The input for sequencing was CD4+ T cells from PBMCs cultured with HCoV-229E spike peptides, taken after COVID-19 vaccination. In nucleotides, the CDR3 is TGTGCCAGTAGTATAGGTGCGCGCTCTGGAAACACCATATATTTT. This sequence encodes CASSIGARSGNTIYF. The variable domain in full, with the rest retrieved from reference TRBV19 and TRBJ1-3, is DGGITQSPKYLFRKEGQNVTLSCEQNLNHDAMYWYRQDPGQGLRLIYYSQIVNDFQKGDIAEGYSVSREKKESFPLTVTSAQKNPTAFYLCASSIGARSGNTIYFGEGSWLTVV.